A single sample is the source of the 29 T cell receptor beta chains below, sequenced in a study of blood T cell repertoires in COVID-19. The data were produced by immunoSEQ multiplex PCR, yet TCRdb's version contains in-frame clones alone and is incomplete. There are roughly 100,000 clones in the sample; 75% to 90% occur only once, and roughly a sixth lies in the top ten. The sample was peripheral blood. The receptor source for this set is a woman aged 80 or over with acute or convalescent COVID-19.

This clone showed up just a few times. V is TRBV24-1 and J is TRBJ1-2, with D perhaps TRBD1 (5 bases). CDR3 size: 16 residues. Looked up from germline, CDR1 is KGHDR and CDR2 is SFDVKD. Trimming cost V 4 bases and J 6 bases, with 20 bases left between them. CDR3 region: CATSDRGTGELDGYTF. DNA for the CDR3: TGTGCCACCAGTGACCGAGGGACGGGAGAATTGGATGGCTACACCTTC.

This clone was seen just once. The chain links TRBV5-4 to TRBJ2-7; no firm D call. CDR1 is SGHNT, CDR2 YYREEE, per germline (reference sequence). The CDR3 extends over 13 amino acids. V gave up 1 base and J gave up 5 bases, with 10 bases separating them. The CDR3 region is CASSLRPQDEQYF. In nucleotides, the CDR3 is TGTGCCAGCAGCTTGCGGCCCCAGGACGAGCAGTACTTC.

This chain's CDR3 is CASNPAATGNTIYF. DNA for the CDR3: TGTGCCAGCAATCCGGCGGCCACTGGAAACACCATATATTTT. The J gene is TRBJ1-3, the V gene TRBV7-2; D not resolved. Germline V lookup: CDR1 SGHTA, CDR2 FQGNSA. This CDR3 region has 14 residues. The V end was cut by 7 bases, the J end by 2 bases, with 12 bases between. The full variable domain, rest sourced from reference TRBV7-2 and TRBJ1-3, is GAGVSQSPSNKVTEKGKDVELRCDPISGHTALYWYRQSLGQGLEFLIYFQGNSAPDKSGLPSDRFSAERTGGSVSTLTIQRTQQEDSAVYLCASNPAATGNTIYFGEGSWLTVV.

CDR3 sequence (DNA): TGTGCCACCAGCAGAGCTACCGGGACAGGTATCGGAAACACCATATATTTT. Translating gives CATSRATGTGIGNTIYF. V usage is TRBV15 and J usage is TRBJ1-3, with 8 bases that match TRBD1. CDR1 is LNHNV and CDR2 is YYDKDF in the germline V gene (reference sequence). V lost 1 base and J lost 4; bases outside the gene matches: 9. This CDR3 has 17 residues.

This chain joins TRBV19 and TRBJ1-2, with D unclear. The CDR3 length is 14 residues. Germline CDR1 reads LNHDA; CDR2 reads SQIVND (reference sequence). The V and J ends lost 5 bases and 2 bases respectively, with 12 bases between them. As DNA, the CDR3 is TGTGCCAGTAGTCAACCGGGAAGAAACTATGGCTACACCTTC. Its translation: CASSQPGRNYGYTF. The whole variable domain, remainder taken from reference TRBV19 and TRBJ1-2, is DGGITQSPKYLFRKEGQNVTLSCEQNLNHDAMYWYRQDPGQGLRLIYYSQIVNDFQKGDIAEGYSVSREKKESFPLTVTSAQKNPTAFYLCASSQPGRNYGYTFGSGTRLTVV.

The rearrangement uses TRBV6-1 and TRBJ2-5; 9 bases align to TRBD2. The germline gives CDR1 MNHNS, CDR2 SASEGT. The J segment lost 2 bases and the V segment lost 5 bases, leaving 6 bases of the junction unmatched. The CDR3 has 15 amino acids. The CDR3 protein is CASSHRAGGQETQYF. The CDR3 DNA sequence: TGTGCCAGCAGTCATAGAGCGGGGGGACAAGAGACCCAGTACTTC.

V is TRBV19 and J is TRBJ1-2, with 9 bases matching TRBD1. The germline CDR1 and CDR2 sequences are LNHDA and SQIVND (reference sequence). This CDR3 region has 14 residues. The V gene end was trimmed by 3 bases and the J gene end by 8 bases; junction bases not matched to a gene: 7. CDR3 in DNA: TGTGCCAGTAGTATGGGAGACAGGGGGACCGGCTACACCTTC. Amino acid sequence: CASSMGDRGTGYTF.

The V gene is TRBV9, the J gene TRBJ2-3; TRBD2 might be the D (5 bases). V was trimmed by 1 base and J by 0 bases, leaving 9 bases between them. The length of the CDR3 is 15 residues. Germline V gene sequence: CDR1 SGDLS, CDR2 YYNGEE. The CDR3 is CASSVYWTSTDTQYF. The CDR3 nucleotides are TGTGCCAGCAGCGTATACTGGACTAGCACAGATACGCAGTATTTT.

The chain carries TRBV6-1 and TRBJ1-2; weak D call: TRBD1 (5 bases). V lost 1 base and J lost 4, with 13 bases in between. This CDR3 has 15 residues. Per the germline V gene, CDR1 is MNHNS and CDR2 is SASEGT. The CDR3 nucleotides read TGTGCCAGCAGTGAAGGGCAGGGAGGTAGCTATGGCTACACCTTC. Its translation: CASSEGQGGSYGYTF.

In regard to this clone: Germline is not matched at one junction end, which may reflect a read error. The CDR3 protein is CASSPYRGLLTNYGYTF. DNA for the CDR3: TGTGCCAGCAGTCCCTACAGGGGGCTCCTCACTAATTATGGCTACACCTTC. This chain joins TRBV28 and TRBJ1-2; 9 positions agree with TRBD1. The germline CDR1 and CDR2 sequences are MDHEN and SYDVKM. The CDR3 is made up of 17 amino acids.

V usage is TRBV28 and J usage is TRBJ2-7, with TRBD1 identical over 10 bases. With V trimmed by 3 bases and J by 2 bases, 16 bases remained unmatched. From germline, CDR1 is MDHEN and CDR2 SYDVKM. The CDR3 sequence is 19 residues long. CDR3 region: CASSLGDRGPEGLAYEQYF. The CDR3 nucleotides are TGTGCCAGCAGTTTGGGTGACAGGGGGCCTGAAGGTCTTGCCTACGAGCAGTACTTC.

The gene calls are TRBV2 and TRBJ2-1, with TRBD2 matching over 9 bases. This CDR3 spans 15 amino acids. V lost 6 bases, J lost 4 bases, and 7 bases stayed unmatched. Germline V gene lookup returns CDR1 SNHLY and CDR2 FYNNEI. Here the CDR3 DNA reads TGTGCCAGCAGAACCAGACTAGCGGTATACAATGAGCAGTTCTTC. This encodes CASRTRLAVYNEQFF.

This clone was seen once. This chain joins TRBV18 and TRBJ2-1; perhaps TRBD1 as D (5 bases). V gave up 2 bases and J gave up 1 base, with 9 bases separating them. The CDR3 is made up of 15 amino acids. Germline lookup yields CDR1 KGHSH and CDR2 LQKENI. This CDR3 reads CASSPGARSYNEQFF. CDR3 in DNA: TGTGCCAGCTCACCAGGGGCTCGGTCCTACAATGAGCAGTTCTTC.

Regarding this clone: A junction end diverges from the germline sequence, so it may reflect a read error. Here the CDR3 reads CASRMQGNQPQHF. As DNA, the CDR3 is TGTGCCAGTCGTATGCAGGGAAATCAGCCCCAGCATTTT. The rearrangement links TRBV19 to TRBJ1-5; tentatively, D is TRBD1 (5 bases). Germline V lookup: CDR1 LNHDA, CDR2 SQIVND (reference sequence). This CDR3 contains 13 residues. Combining the CDR3 with reference TRBV19 and TRBJ1-5 gives the whole variable domain DGGITQSPKYLFRKEGQNVTLSCEQNLNHDAMYWYRQDPGQGLRLIYYSQIVNDFQKGDIAEGYSVSREKKESFPLTVTSAQKNPTAFYLCASRMQGNQPQHFGDGTRLSIL.

The chain uses TRBV21-1 and TRBJ1-6; the table calls TRBD1, which could not be checked here. TRBV21-1 is termed a pseudogene. The CDR3 runs to 17 residues. Here the CDR3 DNA reads TGTGCCAGCAGCAAATGGGTGTACGGACAGGGCGGTTCACCCCTCCACTTT. This sequence encodes CASSKWVYGQGGSPLHF.

The sample holds a few counts of this clone. The chain links TRBV11-2 to TRBJ1-2; 11 nucleotides agree with TRBD1. The CDR3 runs 16 residues. CDR1 and CDR2 (germline): SGHAT, FQNNGV. Trimming removed 1 base from V and 3 bases from J; junction bases left unmatched: 4. CDR3 amino acids: CASSLAGTGGDYGYTF. The CDR3 DNA is TGTGCCAGCAGCTTAGCTGGGACAGGGGGAGACTATGGCTACACCTTC.

This clone came up once. The chain joins TRBV9 to TRBJ2-2; 13 positions agree with TRBD2. V was pared by 3 bases and J by 0 bases, with 5 bases of the junction left unmatched. The CDR3 is 18 residues long. Germline-derived CDR1 and CDR2 are SGDLS and YYNGEE. As DNA, the CDR3 is TGTGCCAGCAGCGCCACCGGGACTAGCGGGGCGAACACCGGGGAGCTGTTTTTT. As protein: CASSATGTSGANTGELFF.

This clone was observed once. This chain links TRBV29-1 with TRBJ1-3; 9 positions agree with TRBD1. V lost 7 bases and J lost 0; bases outside the gene matches: 4. Germline CDR1 reads SQVTM; CDR2 reads ANQGSEA. The CDR3 is 14 residues long. CDR3 loop: CSAGTGSSGNTIYF. The CDR3 coding sequence is TGCAGCGCCGGGACAGGGAGCTCTGGAAACACCATATATTTT.

The chain links TRBV14 to TRBJ2-7, with 8 bases that match TRBD2. After removal of 4 bases from V and 3 bases from J, the junction contained 11 bases not matched to a gene. The germline V gene has CDR1 SGHDN and CDR2 FVKESK. This CDR3 is 16 amino acids long. For the CDR3, the DNA is TGTGCCAGCAGCCGGACGCCGGGACTAGGAGTCTACGAGCAGTACTTC. Its protein product is CASSRTPGLGVYEQYF.

This chain's CDR3 is CASSLAGVLSGANVLTF. CDR3 coding DNA: TGCGCCAGCAGCTTGGCGGGGGTTCTCTCTGGGGCCAACGTCCTGACTTTC. The V call is TRBV5-1, the J call TRBJ2-6; D perhaps matches TRBD2 (6 bases). Germline-derived CDR1 and CDR2 are SGHRS and YFSETQ. CDR3 size: 17 residues. V was trimmed by 0 bases and J by 0 bases, leaving 10 bases between them.

The chain joins TRBV6-5 to TRBJ2-1; D possibly corresponds to TRBD2 (5 bases). The CDR3 loop spans 14 amino acids. The ends were cut back, 7 bases at V and 7 bases at J, with 17 bases in the middle. Germline CDR1 reads MNHEY; CDR2 reads SVGAGI. In nucleotides, the CDR3 is TGTGCCAGCAACTCGAGGACTCTTAGAAATGAGCAGTTCTTC. Encoded protein: CASNSRTLRNEQFF.

V usage is TRBV19 and J usage is TRBJ1-1, with D maybe TRBD1 (6 bases). The germline V gene encodes CDR1 LNHDA and CDR2 SQIVND (reference sequence). With 5 bases removed from V and 6 bases from J, the gap between germline ends came to 22 bases. The CDR3 covers 16 residues. The CDR3 DNA is TGTGCCAGTAGTGGGGTGAAGAGAACAGGGAGCCCTGAAGCTTTCTTT. Protein sequence: CASSGVKRTGSPEAFF.

This clone has only one observation. V usage is TRBV19 and J usage is TRBJ1-4, with 9 positions matching TRBD1. The CDR3 is 17 residues long. V gave up 6 bases and J gave up 3 bases; unmatched junction bases: 11. Germline CDR1 reads LNHDA; CDR2 reads SQIVND (reference sequence). The CDR3 region is CASSTSRDRGANEKLFF. The CDR3 nucleotides read TGTGCCAGTAGCACCTCCCGAGACAGGGGGGCTAATGAAAAACTGTTTTTT.

This CDR3 reads CASSQDSQLQVPGELFF. The CDR3 nucleotides read TGCGCCAGCAGCCAAGATTCACAATTACAGGTACCCGGGGAGCTGTTTTTT. The genes are TRBV4-1 and TRBJ2-2, with D tentatively TRBD1 (5 bases). Germline V gene lookup returns CDR1 MGHRA and CDR2 YSYEKL. This CDR3 has 17 residues. The V end lost 0 bases, the J end lost 6 bases, and 17 bases lay between the germline ends.

CDR3 region: CASTGSILGKPLHF. CDR3 coding DNA: TGTGCCAGCACAGGGTCAATTTTAGGAAAACCCCTCCACTTT. The chain combines TRBV6-5 with TRBJ1-6; weak D call: TRBD1 (5 bases). This CDR3 spans 14 amino acids. Per germline, CDR1 MNHEY and CDR2 SVGAGI. V lost 7 bases and J 12 bases, leaving 19 bases between the germline ends.

This chain connects TRBV5-1 to TRBJ1-1; D is possibly TRBD1 (6 bases). This CDR3 comprises 18 residues. V lost 4 bases and J lost 3, with 25 bases in between. Germline V CDR1 and CDR2: SGHRS, YFSETQ. The CDR3 protein is CASSPPQGHRASDTEAFF. The CDR3 nucleotides are TGCGCCAGCAGCCCTCCCCAGGGGCATCGTGCATCCGACACTGAAGCTTTCTTT.

The chain uses TRBV19 and TRBJ1-1; 8 bases agree with TRBD1. V was pared by 7 bases and J by 5 bases, with 9 bases of the junction left unmatched. Per the germline V gene, CDR1 is LNHDA and CDR2 is SQIVND (reference sequence). The CDR3 spans 14 residues. In DNA, the CDR3 is TGTGCCAGTACGGCCGGGACAGGAGGTACTGAAGCTTTCTTT. Its translation: CASTAGTGGTEAFF. The variable domain in full, completed from reference TRBV19 and TRBJ1-1, reads DGGITQSPKYLFRKEGQNVTLSCEQNLNHDAMYWYRQDPGQGLRLIYYSQIVNDFQKGDIAEGYSVSREKKESFPLTVTSAQKNPTAFYLCASTAGTGGTEAFFGQGTRLTVV.

The V and J genes are TRBV4-1 and TRBJ1-3; D gene ambiguous. V lost 3 bases and J lost 0, with 18 bases in between. Germline V gene lookup returns CDR1 MGHRA and CDR2 YSYEKL. The CDR3 length is 18 residues. DNA of the CDR3: TGCGCCAGCAGCCACGGAGTAAAACACACGAGCTCTGGAAACACCATATATTTT. This gives the protein CASSHGVKHTSSGNTIYF.

The J gene is TRBJ1-1, the V gene TRBV2; D remains ambiguous. Per the germline V gene, CDR1 is SNHLY and CDR2 is FYNNEI. The CDR3 totals 13 residues. V dropped 1 base and J dropped 7 bases, with 10 bases sitting between them. The CDR3 DNA sequence: TGTGCCAGCAGTGAAGGCGAGGCCATTGAAGCTTTCTTT. Translating it yields CASSEGEAIEAFF.